The rows below give T cell receptor beta chains drawn from one sample of a study of technical replicates of blood from four donors. The assay was immunoSEQ multiplex PCR, and TCRdb's table has in-frame clones only and misses some. Here the sample spans about 83,000 clones, just over 90% being singletons. The sample consisted of T cells isolated from PBMCs. The receptors originated from a human donor in good health. CDR3s include the opening cysteine and the closing phenylalanine or tryptophan. Fields, in order: CDR3 length, clone size, V gene, J gene, D gene, CDR3 protein, CDR3 DNA. A D gene is named only where the DNA matches it firmly. The listing skips clone size in some rows; elsewhere it reads once, few, many or a size class.

>16|NA|TRBV7-9|TRBJ2-5|TRBD2
CASSLSDSGLGETQYF
TGTGCCAGCAGCTTAAGTGATAGCGGGTTAGGGGAGACCCAGTACTTC
>15|NA|TRBV5-1|TRBJ2-7|TRBD1
CASSFLGQGGGEQYF
TGCGCCAGCAGCTTCTTGGGACAGGGGGGGGGAGAGCAGTACTTC
>18|few|TRBV7-6|TRBJ1-5|TRBD1
CASSLGTGTFWSNQPQHF
TGTGCCAGCAGCCTCGGGACAGGGACATTTTGGAGCAATCAGCCCCAGCATTTT
>17|NA|TRBV7-9|TRBJ2-3|TRBD2
CASSLRLTSAPGDTQYF
TGTGCCAGCAGCTTACGCCTAACTAGCGCCCCTGGGGATACGCAGTATTTT
>15|NA|TRBV6-4|TRBJ2-7|NA
CASSDVGGQNYEQYF
TGTGCCAGCAGTGACGTTGGCGGGCAAAACTACGAGCAGTACTTC
>16|NA|TRBV4-2|TRBJ2-5|NA
CASSQGGLAQQETQYF
TGTGCCAGCAGCCAAGGAGGGCTAGCCCAACAAGAGACCCAGTACTTC
>14|NA|TRBV12-5|TRBJ2-3|NA
CASGNPRFADTQYF
TGTGCTAGTGGTAACCCTCGGTTCGCAGATACGCAGTATTTT
>13|medium-sized|TRBV19|TRBJ1-4|NA
CASSISSNEKLFF
TGTGCCAGTAGTATATCCAGTAATGAAAAACTGTTTTTT
>16|NA|TRBV5-6|TRBJ2-6|NA
CASSLAGLSGANVLTF
TGTGCCAGCAGCTTGGCCGGACTCTCTGGGGCCAACGTCCTGACTTTC
>12|NA|TRBV10-3|TRBJ2-5|TRBD1
CAATGGEETQYF
TGTGCCGCGACAGGGGGGGAGGAGACCCAGTACTTC
>18|NA|TRBV19|TRBJ2-1|TRBD2
CASSPTRGRKRVYNEQFF
TGTGCCAGTAGTCCTACCCGCGGGAGAAAGAGAGTGTACAATGAGCAGTTCTTC
>15|NA|TRBV5-1|TRBJ1-2|NA
CASSLESIQKDGYTF
TGCGCCAGCAGCTTGGAGTCAATACAGAAAGATGGCTACACCTTC
>17|NA|TRBV19|TRBJ2-4|TRBD1
CASQVGPTGGTKNIQYF
TGTGCCAGCCAGGTGGGCCCGACAGGGGGGACCAAAAACATTCAGTACTTC
>19|NA|TRBV5-1|TRBJ2-1|TRBD2
CASSLAGTSGSSSYNEQFF
TGCGCCAGCAGCTTGGCGGGGACTAGCGGGAGTTCCTCCTACAATGAGCAGTTCTTC
>15|NA|TRBV30|TRBJ1-2|TRBD1
CAWSTRQGVGYGYTF
TGTGCCTGGAGTACACGACAGGGGGTAGGCTATGGCTACACCTTC
>15|NA|TRBV6-1|TRBJ1-5|NA
CASSVDRYSNQPQHF
TGTGCCAGCAGTGTAGACAGGTATAGCAATCAGCCCCAGCATTTT
>15|NA|TRBV19|TRBJ2-7|NA
CASSILAGRSYEQYF
TGTGCCAGTAGTATTCTGGCAGGGCGATCCTACGAGCAGTACTTC
>12|NA|TRBV4-2|TRBJ2-1|NA
CASSRQIDEQFF
TGTGCCAGCAGCCGGCAGATTGATGAGCAGTTCTTC
>12|NA|TRBV5-1|TRBJ2-1|NA
CASSLWPNEQFF
TGCGCCAGCAGCTTGTGGCCCAATGAGCAGTTCTTC
>12|NA|TRBV5-4|TRBJ1-2|NA
CASSAGLYGYTF
TGTGCCAGCAGCGCGGGACTCTATGGCTACACCTTC
>16|NA|TRBV27|TRBJ2-3|TRBD2
CASSSPSGSIADTQYF
TGTGCCAGCAGTTCTCCTAGCGGGAGTATCGCAGATACGCAGTATTTT
>17|NA|TRBV13|TRBJ2-3|TRBD2
CASSLVYGGADTDTQYF
TGTGCCAGCAGCTTAGTGTACGGGGGGGCGGACACAGATACGCAGTATTTT